This T cell receptor beta chain was recovered during a study of T cell responses to AZD1222 COVID-19 vaccine. V dropped 6 bases and J dropped 0 bases, with 9 bases sitting between them. CDR1 is MNHEY and CDR2 is SVGAGI in the germline V gene. The CDR3 runs to 14 residues. Details on this clone: Antigen: not known.

Repertoires were generated with immunoSEQ multiplex PCR, while TCRdb's copy carries only in-frame clones and drops some. The sample includes 70,000 to 95,000 clones, about nine tenths of them seen just once. Second doses that came at about 4 or about 12 weeks were put together. Study-wide points: The donor group comprised mostly white British people and more females; the analysis possibly underestimated clonal diversity. Spike-specific TCR breadth and depth grew following two AZD1222 doses.

The genes are TRBV6-5 and TRBJ1-5, with D unclear. Specimen: peripheral blood, collected 28 days after the second AZD1222 dose. This receptor was taken from an adult who received the AZD1222 COVID-19 vaccine. The CDR3 DNA is TGTGCCAGCAGCCCCGGATCTAGCAATCAGCCCCAGCATTTT. Protein product: CASSPGSSNQPQHF.